This T cell receptor beta chain was sequenced during a study of cytomegalovirus exposure and HLA in healthy donors. Study-wide background: HLA-typed donors were the source of about 85 million unique TCRs, which an early data release held.

As concerns this clone: What it binds is not known.

PCR was performed using 60 Vbeta and 13 Jbeta primers. The table came from immunoSEQ multiplex PCR; TCRdb's copy has only in-frame clones and leaves some out. The table has about 98,000 clones, 80% to 85% seen once. The CDR3 consists of 15 residues. Germline-derived CDR1 and CDR2 are SGHAT and FQNNGV. Trimming removed 5 bases from V and 4 bases from J, with 17 bases in between. Study observations and caveats: A later examination showed that TCR association rates differed by HLA locus, with DRB1 most and HLA-C fewest.

V usage is TRBV11-2 and J usage is TRBJ1-2; TRBD1 might be the D (6 bases). Sequenced material: PBMCs. The receptor comes from a man aged 35-49 years in good health and CMV-seronegative. The CDR3 sequence is CASSTYRVDGYGYTF. The CDR3, as DNA: TGTGCCAGCAGCACTTACAGGGTCGACGGCTATGGCTACACCTTC.